This TCR beta chain is drawn from a study of patients and donors after allogeneic stem cell transplantation. This clonotype was detected ten times or more. TCRdb independently ran MiXCR on the RT-PCR reads; one entry per CDR3 protein. The table lists about 960,000 distinct CDR3 sequences, roughly 18% of them singletons. The length of the CDR3 is 14 residues. Trimming cost V 5 bases and J 11 bases; bases outside gene matches: 7. The J gene is TRBJ2-3, the V gene TRBV12-3 or TRBV12-4; 13 bases are shared with TRBD2. This TCR derives from a human donor who was either an allogeneic HSCT recipient or a stem cell or donor lymphocyte infusion donor (not recorded which). It is not recorded whose cells these are; they may come from a transplant donor. Material for sequencing was blood, either unsorted or a sorted T cell fraction (not recorded which). The CDR3 here is CASSPRTSGGVQYF. CDR3 DNA: TGTGCCAGCAGTCCCAGGACTAGCGGGGGTGTGCAGTATTTT.